Below, one T cell receptor beta chain is given with its context. The target antigen is unknown. Germline CDR1 is SGHNT and CDR2 is YENEEA. The CDR3 extends over 18 amino acids. V dropped 5 bases and J dropped 1; count of bases not matched to a gene: 6. PCR was performed using 60 Vbeta and 13 Jbeta primers. Assay: immunoSEQ multiplex PCR; the TCRdb copy retains only in-frame clones and omits some. The sample includes tens of thousands of clones. The donors comprised healthy bone marrow donors. This sample was included in a study of cytomegalovirus exposure and HLA in healthy donors. Findings and caveats of the study: In most subjects, TCR beta sequences reportedly gave accurate predictions of HLA-A and HLA-B alleles. Previous analysis showed most TCR beta V segments were productive about 87% or about 30% of the time. The study dropped some indistinguishable V segments, TRBV6-2 and TRBV6-3 among them.

The genes are TRBV11-3 and TRBJ2-2, with TRBD2 identical over 14 bases. Sequenced sample: PBMCs. The sequence came from a man between 45 and 60 years old in good health and CMV-seronegative. Here the CDR3 DNA reads TGTGCCAGCAGCCTGGGACTAGCGGGGGCCGGGAACACCGGGGAGCTGTTTTTT. It translates to CASSLGLAGAGNTGELFF. Filled out from reference TRBV11-3 and TRBJ2-2, the complete variable domain reads EAGVVQSPRYKIIEKKQPVAFWCNPISGHNTLYWYLQNLGQGPELLIRYENEEAVDDSQLPKDRFSAERLKGVDSTLKIQPAELGDSAVYLCASSLGLAGAGNTGELFFGEGSRLTVL.